This T cell receptor beta chain was sequenced for a study of OX40 agonist ivuxolimab in advanced cancers. The method was immunoSEQ multiplex PCR; TCRdb's version includes in-frame clones alone and lacks a portion of them. Of approximately 90,000 clones listed, approximately 89% are singletons. As regards this clone: The antigen remains unidentified.

J lost 4 bases, V lost 3 bases, and 2 bases had no gene match. CDR3 length: 13 residues. Germline V gene data show CDR1 as MNHEY and CDR2 as SMNVEV (reference sequence). The study's findings and limits: Clonal expansion was seen in CD4+ and CD8+ blood T cells by week 6 at 0.1 to 3.0 mg/kg. Individuals who were partial responders at 0.1-3.0 mg/kg had clonal expansion that ranked among the lowest. Antigen targets of the expanded peripheral T cells went undetermined.

Excluded were patients having autoimmune disease history or systemic immunosuppression. The chain employs TRBV27 and TRBJ1-2, with 7 bases identical to TRBD1. The receptor's source is an adult with an advanced solid tumor such as melanoma, head and neck, liver or kidney cancer. The sample consisted of CD4+ or CD8+ T cells sorted from blood, taken in a trial of the OX40 agonist ivuxolimab. This CDR3 is CASSFRDSYGYTF. The CDR3 bases are TGTGCCAGCAGTTTCCGGGACAGCTATGGCTACACCTTC.